This paragraph reports one TCR beta chain. What it binds is unknown. Incorporated into the TCR beta cDNA libraries were unique molecular identifiers, which served to reduce PCR and sequencing biases. Each batch of roughly 0.9 to 10 million T cells produced 500,000 to 550,000 cDNA molecules. TCRdb redid the calling of the PCR reads with MiXCR, one entry per CDR3 protein. The sample includes 400,000 to 500,000 distinct CDR3 sequences, roughly 40% of them seen just once. The data were obtained in a study of post-analysis software for immune sequencing data. Study summary: The disease courses spanned relapsing-remitting, secondary progressive and progressive-relapsing forms of multiple sclerosis. General study findings and limits: Higher frequency in patients than in controls was seen for roughly five TRBV segments, with TRBV5-6, TRBV5-1 and TRBV20-1 among them.

CDR1 SGHDT and CDR2 YYEEEE come from the germline V gene. V lost 1 base, J lost 4 bases, and 4 bases stayed unmatched. The CDR3 consists of 15 residues. The chain joins TRBV5-6 to TRBJ2-1, with TRBD2 identical over 8 bases. Sequences were obtained from blood. The TCR sequence derives from a girl aged 2-9 years with multiple sclerosis. The CDR3 DNA reads TGTGCCAGCAGCTTGACGGGGGGGGTGTACAATGAGCAGTTCTTC. The encoded protein is CASSLTGGVYNEQFF.